The 22 T cell receptor beta chains below all came from one sample that was sequenced in a study of T cell responses to AZD1222 COVID-19 vaccine (TCRdb year 2021). Library prep was done by the immunoSEQ multiplex PCR assay. TCRdb mirrors the immuneACCESS table, restricted to in-frame sequences. Some clones are absent from its copies; in checked studies, under half trace to an unresolved V gene, and the reason for the others is unknown. The sample yields around 130,000 clones; roughly 92% were counted once. Of the sample, roughly 0.9% is held by the ten largest clones. The sample's time point, from its label and the paper: baseline before first vaccination. The sequenced sample was peripheral blood, obtained on day 0 of AZD1222 vaccination. These receptors all come from an adult in good health.

The chain joins TRBV6-1 to TRBJ1-3; no firm D call. Trimming took off 1 base at V and 0 bases at J, with 7 bases between the two ends. Germline assignment: CDR1 MNHNS and CDR2 SASEGT. The CDR3 is 15 amino acids. This CDR3 is CASSEGLYSGNTIYF. The DNA of the CDR3 is TGTGCCAGCAGTGAAGGACTGTACTCTGGAAACACCATATATTTT.

The chain employs TRBV6-5 and TRBJ1-1, with 7 bases identical to TRBD1. This CDR3 has 15 residues. V gave up 7 bases and J gave up 0 bases; unmatched junction bases: 8. Germline V lookup: CDR1 MNHEY, CDR2 SVGAGI. DNA for the CDR3: TGTGCCAGCATCCCTCTGGGGACAGTGAACACTGAAGCTTTCTTT. This sequence encodes CASIPLGTVNTEAFF.

The chain joins TRBV6-5 to TRBJ2-7; 9 bases agree with TRBD2. Trimming removed 2 bases from V and 4 bases from J; junction bases left unmatched: 6. The germline CDR1 and CDR2 sequences are MNHEY and SVGAGI. The CDR3 is 15 amino acids. The CDR3 DNA sequence: TGTGCCAGCAGTTACGAGCGGGGGGACTTATACGAGCAGTACTTC. Its translation: CASSYERGDLYEQYF.

The chain's CDR3 is CASSDGDRAKETQYF. CDR3 DNA sequence: TGTGCCAGCAGTGACGGGGACAGGGCCAAAGAGACCCAGTACTTC. The chain employs TRBV2 and TRBJ2-5, with 9 bases identical to TRBD1. Germline V gene data show CDR1 as SNHLY and CDR2 as FYNNEI. CDR3 length: 15 residues. Germline trimming cut 3 bases from V and 3 bases from J; bases unmatched to any gene: 5.

The CDR3 reads CASSLTGGSDTGELFF. The CDR3 DNA reads TGTGCCAGCTCACTGACAGGGGGATCGGACACCGGGGAGCTGTTTTTT. The chain joins TRBV18 to TRBJ2-2, with 9 bases lining up with TRBD1. Germline V lookup: CDR1 KGHSH, CDR2 LQKENI. The junction had 6 bases not matched to a gene; V was cut back by 4 bases and J by 3 bases. This CDR3 has 16 amino acids. The whole variable domain, filled in from reference TRBV18 and TRBJ2-2, reads NAGVMQNPRHLVRRRGQEARLRCSPMKGHSHVYWYRQLPEEGLKFMVYLQKENIIDESGMPKERFSAEFPKEGPSILRIQQVVRGDSAAYFCASSLTGGSDTGELFFGEGSRLTVL.

V gene TRBV13 combines with J gene TRBJ2-3; 12 bases align to TRBD2. Germline V gene lookup returns CDR1 PRHDT and CDR2 FYEKMQ (reference sequence). Unmatched junction bases numbered 4, after V lost 5 bases and J lost 1 base. The CDR3 sequence is 16 residues long. The CDR3 reads CASSLRLAGGTDTQYF. CDR3 bases: TGTGCCAGCAGCCTCCGACTAGCGGGGGGCACAGATACGCAGTATTTT.

The rearrangement joins TRBV5-1 to TRBJ2-1, with 15 positions matching TRBD2. CDR1 and CDR2 from the germline V gene are SGHRS and YFSETQ. This CDR3 is 16 amino acids long. V shed 0 bases, J shed 15 bases, and the junction held 10 bases outside the gene matches. CDR3 residues: CASSLGTGTSGGRTFF. CDR3 sequence (DNA): TGCGCCAGCAGCTTGGGGACCGGGACTAGCGGGGGGAGGACGTTCTTC.

V usage is TRBV7-4 and J usage is TRBJ1-1; perhaps TRBD1 as D (6 bases). Trimming removed 5 bases from V and 3 bases from J, with 16 bases in between. There are 15 residues in the CDR3. Germline values: CDR1 SGHVT, CDR2 SQSDAQ. CDR3 sequence (DNA): TGTGCCAGCAGCCCGCGGACAGAGGGGTACACTGAAGCTTTCTTT. This gives the protein CASSPRTEGYTEAFF.

J is TRBJ2-1 and V is TRBV11-2; no definite D call. The CDR3 loop spans 15 amino acids. Germline-derived CDR1 and CDR2 are SGHAT and FQNNGV. V gave up 6 bases and J gave up 7 bases, with 19 bases separating them. CDR3 nucleotides: TGTGCCAGCAGACCCCGGGTCACTTATCCTAATGAGCAGTTCTTC. As protein: CASRPRVTYPNEQFF.

The chain is built from TRBV10-3 and TRBJ1-1; tentative D call: TRBD1 (5 bases). V shed 11 bases and J shed 1 base, with 23 bases lying between them. The CDR3 covers 16 residues. Germline loops: CDR1 ENHRY, CDR2 SYGVKD. The CDR3 nucleotides read TGTGCCTCTAAGGTACAGGCCCAAGAACCGAACACTGAAGCTTTCTTT. Residues: CASKVQAQEPNTEAFF.

The chain joins TRBV7-9 to TRBJ2-2; the D gene is possibly TRBD2 (5 bases). Germline assignment: CDR1 SEHNR and CDR2 FQNEAQ (reference sequence). The CDR3 has 15 amino acids. V lost 2 bases and J lost 0, with 7 bases in between. The CDR3 DNA follows: TGTGCCAGCAGCTTACTGACTACGAACACCGGGGAGCTGTTTTTT. The encoded protein is CASSLLTTNTGELFF.

The chain joins TRBV5-1 to TRBJ2-1; 10 bases line up with TRBD2. The CDR3 consists of 14 residues. V shed 4 bases, J shed 7 bases, and the junction held 5 bases outside the gene matches. The germline V gene has CDR1 SGHRS and CDR2 YFSETQ. DNA of the CDR3: TGCGCCAGCAGCACAAGGACTAGCGGAAATGAGCAGTTCTTC. Translating it yields CASSTRTSGNEQFF.

The chain combines TRBV5-4 with TRBJ2-1; no clear D. The germline V gene encodes CDR1 SGHNT and CDR2 YYREEE (reference sequence). The CDR3 covers 13 residues. Between the trimmed V and J ends, which lost 0 bases and 3 bases, there was a span of 4 bases. CDR3 loop: CASSLDSYNEQFF. DNA of the CDR3: TGTGCCAGCAGCTTGGACAGCTACAATGAGCAGTTCTTC.

The V gene is TRBV19, the J gene TRBJ1-1; D gene ambiguous. Trimming stripped 4 bases from V and 0 bases from J, with 9 bases between. This CDR3 region has 14 residues. Germline V gives CDR1 LNHDA, CDR2 SQIVND (reference sequence). CDR3 DNA sequence: TGTGCCAGTAGTACCAGGCTTATGAACACTGAAGCTTTCTTT. As protein: CASSTRLMNTEAFF. The variable domain in full, with the rest retrieved from reference TRBV19 and TRBJ1-1, is DGGITQSPKYLFRKEGQNVTLSCEQNLNHDAMYWYRQDPGQGLRLIYYSQIVNDFQKGDIAEGYSVSREKKESFPLTVTSAQKNPTAFYLCASSTRLMNTEAFFGQGTRLTVV.

This clone came up a few times. The genes are TRBV3-1 (or the pseudogene TRBV3-2) and TRBJ2-1; 8 bases are a match to TRBD1. Looked up from germline, CDR1 is LGHDT and CDR2 is YNNKEL (reference sequence). The ends lost 3 bases at V and 9 bases at J; junction bases unmatched: 4. This CDR3 has 13 amino acids. CDR3 residues: CASSHADRGEQFF. CDR3 nucleotide sequence: TGTGCCAGCAGCCACGCAGACAGGGGTGAGCAGTTCTTC.

This clone was seen a few times. This sequence joins TRBV19 and TRBJ1-4; D perhaps matches TRBD1 (6 bases). Germline V gene sequence: CDR1 LNHDA, CDR2 SQIVND (reference sequence). This CDR3 comprises 15 residues. Trimming took 3 bases from V and 7 from J, leaving 15 bases between them. This CDR3 is CASSISGTSSEKLFF. CDR3 nucleotides: TGTGCCAGTAGTATTTCCGGGACATCCAGTGAAAAACTGTTTTTT.

The chain has TRBV7-2 and TRBJ1-2; TRBD1 might be the D (6 bases). V was clipped by 2 bases and J by 8 bases, with 18 bases between them. The germline V gene encodes CDR1 SGHTA and CDR2 FQGNSA. This CDR3 region has 15 residues. CDR3: CASSLFTGREGGYTF. CDR3 nucleotide sequence: TGTGCCAGCAGCTTATTTACAGGGAGGGAAGGAGGCTACACCTTC.

The gene calls are TRBV6-1 and TRBJ1-2, with 11 positions matching TRBD1. CDR3 length: 14 amino acids. Germline trimming cut 2 bases from V and 7 bases from J; bases unmatched to any gene: 3. Germline CDR1 reads MNHNS; CDR2 reads SASEGT. The CDR3 nucleotides are TGTGCCAGCAGTGAAAGGGGGACAGGGGGTGGCTACACCTTC. It specifies CASSERGTGGGYTF.

The chain is built from TRBV7-3 and TRBJ2-2, with a possible D match to TRBD2 (5 bases). The CDR3 extends over 15 amino acids. The germline V gene encodes CDR1 SGHTA and CDR2 FQGTGA. Trimming took 5 bases from V and 1 from J, leaving 11 bases between them. The CDR3 DNA reads as TGTGCCAGCAGCCCCGGACTGGGGAACACCGGGGAGCTGTTTTTT. Translation gives CASSPGLGNTGELFF. The whole variable domain, filled in from reference TRBV7-3 and TRBJ2-2, reads GAGVSQTPSNKVTEKGKYVELRCDPISGHTALYWYRQSLGQGPEFLIYFQGTGAADDSGLPNDRFFAVRPEGSVSTLKIQRTERGDSAVYLCASSPGLGNTGELFFGEGSRLTVL.

V is TRBV14 and J is TRBJ1-2; TRBD1 is a possible D gene (5 bases). CDR3 size: 13 residues. The germline CDR1 and CDR2 sequences are SGHDN and FVKESK. Trimming removed 0 bases from V and 13 bases from J, with 15 bases in between. CDR3 nucleotides: TGTGCCAGCAGCCAAGATCCCCGGGGGTTAGCCACCTTC. This translates into CASSQDPRGLATF.

Here the CDR3 DNA reads TGCGCCAGCAGCTTGGGGGGGACGGATCACTCCTACGAGCAGTACTTC. Its protein is CASSLGGTDHSYEQYF. The chain combines TRBV5-1 with TRBJ2-7; D tentatively reads TRBD1 or TRBD2 (5 bases each). The V end was cut by 0 bases, the J end by 0 bases, with 13 bases between. Per the germline V gene, CDR1 is SGHRS and CDR2 is YFSETQ. The CDR3 extends over 16 amino acids.

The CDR3 spells CASSKGHQNTEAFF. The CDR3 DNA reads TGTGCCAGCTCAAAGGGACATCAGAACACTGAAGCTTTCTTT. This chain uses TRBV18 with TRBJ1-1; D is possibly TRBD1 (6 bases). Per germline, CDR1 KGHSH and CDR2 LQKENI. CDR3 length: 14 amino acids. The V end lost 5 bases, the J end lost 1 base, and 11 bases lay between the germline ends. The whole variable domain, remainder taken from reference TRBV18 and TRBJ1-1, is NAGVMQNPRHLVRRRGQEARLRCSPMKGHSHVYWYRQLPEEGLKFMVYLQKENIIDESGMPKERFSAEFPKEGPSILRIQQVVRGDSAAYFCASSKGHQNTEAFFGQGTRLTVV.